Shown below are 21 T cell receptor beta chains from a single sample sequenced in a study of T cells after yellow fever vaccination. TCRdb ran MiXCR on the 5' RACE reads and lists one entry per CDR3 protein. This table holds around 350,000 distinct CDR3 sequences, approximately 6% found once. The sequences come from PBMCs, collected 5 days after the yellow fever booster vaccination. These receptors were taken from a young man who received the YFV17D yellow fever vaccine.

This clonotype came up many times. This chain connects TRBV20-1 to TRBJ1-6; 10 bases are a match to TRBD1. Germline V gives CDR1 DFQATT, CDR2 SNEGSKA (reference sequence). This CDR3 contains 17 residues. V lost 5 bases and J lost 5; bases outside the gene matches: 12. This CDR3 reads CSAPLPGQGRNNSPLHF. The CDR3 nucleotides are TGCAGTGCTCCCTTACCGGGACAGGGGAGGAATAATTCACCCCTCCACTTT.

The chain combines TRBV20-1 with TRBJ2-1, with 7 bases fitting TRBD2. The V gene's germline CDR1 is DFQATT and CDR2 SNEGSKA (reference sequence). The V gene end was trimmed by 8 bases and the J gene end by 8 bases; junction bases not matched to a gene: 18. The CDR3 is made up of 15 amino acids. Written as DNA, the CDR3 is TGCAGTCCCCTCGAGCGGGACCAAGTTTCGGATGAGCAGTTCTTC. Translating it yields CSPLERDQVSDEQFF.

This clonotype turned up a few times. The chain couples TRBV11-2 to TRBJ1-6; 7 nucleotides align to TRBD1. V trimming: 4 bases; J trimming: 14 bases; junction bases outside the gene matches: 11. The CDR3 has 14 amino acids. Germline-derived CDR1 and CDR2 are SGHAT and FQNNGV. CDR3 protein: CASSWGRLQGTLHF. The CDR3 DNA is TGTGCCAGCAGCTGGGGACGGCTACAGGGGACCCTCCACTTT.

This clonotype has more than one count but fewer than ten. This chain connects TRBV11-2 to TRBJ2-1; D is unclear. V lost 1 base, J lost 13 bases, and 11 bases lay in between. The CDR3 spans 12 residues. From germline, CDR1 is SGHAT and CDR2 FQNNGV. Here the CDR3 DNA reads TGTGCCAGCAGCTTAGGCCCTCCTCTTCAGTTCTTC. Amino acids: CASSLGPPLQFF.

The sample holds many counts of this clonotype. V gene TRBV6-1 combines with J gene TRBJ2-3; 7 bases match TRBD2. The CDR3 has 17 residues. Trimming cost V 6 bases and J 4 bases; bases outside gene matches: 16. Germline-derived CDR1 and CDR2 are MNHNS and SASEGT. CDR3 in DNA: TGTGCCAGCAGCCCGAGGCCAGCGGGGACGCTCGCAGATACGCAGTATTTT. Its protein product is CASSPRPAGTLADTQYF.

This clonotype has at least ten counts. V is TRBV14 and J is TRBJ2-7, with TRBD1 matching 7 bases. Germline CDR1 reads SGHDN; CDR2 reads FVKESK. The CDR3 sequence is 15 residues long. After removal of 5 bases from V and 3 bases from J, the junction contained 10 bases not matched to a gene. Here the CDR3 DNA reads TGTGCCAGCAGCGTCCGGGACAGTGTTTACTACGAGCAGTACTTC. The encoded protein is CASSVRDSVYYEQYF.

Note on this clonotype: A junction end diverges from the germline sequence, so it may reflect a read error. V usage is TRBV7-9 and J usage is TRBJ2-7; 8 bases line up with TRBD1. Germline V gene sequence: CDR1 SEHNR, CDR2 FQNEAQ (reference sequence). The CDR3 covers 13 residues. The CDR3 is CASSRDRSYEHYF. The CDR3 coding sequence is TGTGCCAGCAGCCGGGACAGGTCCTACGAGCACTACTTC.

Only a few counts were recorded for this clonotype. This chain uses TRBV10-3 with TRBJ2-7; 7 bases are a match to TRBD2. Trimming at V came to 4 bases and at J to 2 bases, leaving 11 bases not matched to a gene. Germline loops: CDR1 ENHRY, CDR2 SYGVKD. The CDR3 has 16 residues. The CDR3 DNA sequence: TGTGCCATCAGTGGATTCGGGGCGGGAGTTGCCTACGAGCAGTACTTC. The encoded protein is CAISGFGAGVAYEQYF.

This clonotype has only a few counts. This chain uses TRBV5-6 with TRBJ2-5; D uncertain. This CDR3 has 13 amino acids. Germline lookup yields CDR1 SGHDT and CDR2 YYEEEE. Between the trimmed V and J ends, which lost 2 bases and 4 bases, there was a span of 9 bases. The CDR3 nucleotides read TGTGCCAGCAGCTTTGACGGTACAGAGACCCAGTACTTC. It is translated as CASSFDGTETQYF.

This clonotype came up many times. The V and J genes are TRBV5-6 and TRBJ2-3, with D perhaps TRBD1 or TRBD2 (5 bases each). The CDR3 loop spans 13 amino acids. Per germline, CDR1 SGHDT and CDR2 YYEEEE. Trimming shortened V by 4 bases and J by 4 bases, and 10 bases separated the two germline ends. The CDR3 sequence: CASSPGAADTQYF. CDR3 sequence (DNA): TGTGCCAGCAGCCCCGGGGCGGCAGATACGCAGTATTTT.

This clonotype was counted only a few times. The chain couples TRBV5-4 to TRBJ2-3, with a weak D call TRBD2 (5 bases). This CDR3 comprises 12 residues. Trimming left V 4 bases short and J 4 bases short, with 7 bases between. CDR1 is SGHNT, CDR2 YYREEE, per germline (reference sequence). The CDR3 coding sequence is TGTGCCAGCAGCGCGGGTTCAGATACGCAGTATTTT. Translated, it gives CASSAGSDTQYF.

This clonotype was counted ten times or more. One end of the junction varies from germline; a read error may be responsible. The J gene is TRBJ2-7, the V gene TRBV5-1; D unresolved. CDR1 is SGHRS and CDR2 is YFSETQ in the germline V gene. CDR3 size: 12 residues. The CDR3 loop is CASSLAGGEQYF. The CDR3 region has the DNA TGTGCCAGCAGCTTAGCAGGTGGCGAGCAGTACTTC.

This clonotype appeared many times. The chain recombines TRBV25-1 with TRBJ2-1; TRBD2 matches 10 bases. The length of the CDR3 is 13 residues. V trimming: 3 bases; J trimming: 12 bases; junction bases outside the gene matches: 5. The germline V gene has CDR1 MGHDK and CDR2 SYGVNS. The CDR3 region is CASSDTSGIGQFF. CDR3 sequence (DNA): TGTGCCAGCAGTGATACTAGCGGGATCGGGCAGTTCTTC.

This clonotype was counted between two and nine times. This sequence joins TRBV5-4 and TRBJ2-5, with D maybe TRBD2 (6 bases). Per the germline V gene, CDR1 is SGHNT and CDR2 is YYREEE (reference sequence). The CDR3 runs to 15 residues. V was trimmed by 4 bases and J by 4 bases, leaving 17 bases between them. CDR3 coding DNA: TGTGCCAGCAGCCCGCGGGACTTTTTGGGAGAGACCCAGTACTTC. It specifies CASSPRDFLGETQYF.

The J gene is TRBJ2-7, the V gene TRBV18; 7 nucleotides agree with TRBD2. Trimming took 0 bases from V and 4 from J; bases not matched to a gene: 12. Germline CDR1 reads KGHSH; CDR2 reads LQKENI. CDR3 length equals 17 residues. CDR3 protein: CASSPPLSGAGRYEQYF. The DNA of the CDR3 is TGTGCCAGCTCACCACCGCTCTCGGGAGCGGGACGATACGAGCAGTACTTC.

This clonotype has a count of ten or more. This chain uses TRBV7-9 with TRBJ2-5, with D unresolved. In germline, CDR1 is SEHNR, CDR2 FQNEAQ (reference sequence). V was cut by 5 bases and J by 0 bases, with 4 bases left in between. The CDR3 consists of 12 residues. CDR3 in amino acids: CASSRDQETQYF. CDR3 nucleotide sequence: TGTGCCAGCAGCCGGGACCAAGAGACCCAGTACTTC.

This clonotype was seen only a few times. This chain joins TRBV5-1 and TRBJ2-5; tentative D call: TRBD2 (6 bases). The CDR3 totals 14 residues. Trimming shortened V by 2 bases and J by 2 bases, and 10 bases separated the two germline ends. Germline CDR1 and CDR2: SGHRS and YFSETQ. This CDR3 reads CASSLSGLQETQYF. CDR3 in DNA: TGCGCCAGCAGCTTAAGTGGACTACAAGAGACCCAGTACTTC.

This clonotype was counted between two and nine times. The chain is built from TRBV9 and TRBJ2-2; 9 bases agree with TRBD2. V lost 4 bases, J lost 6 bases, and 16 bases stayed unmatched. The germline CDR1 and CDR2 sequences are SGDLS and YYNGEE. The CDR3 contains 18 residues. The CDR3 sequence: CASSSQATSGLWAGELFF. DNA for the CDR3: TGTGCCAGCAGCTCCCAAGCTACTAGCGGGCTCTGGGCCGGGGAGCTGTTTTTT.

The CDR3 bases are TGTGCCAGTAACAGGGGGAGCGCGGAGACCCAGTACTTC. It codes for CASNRGSAETQYF. The chain has TRBV7-9 and TRBJ2-5; TRBD1 matches at 8 bases. The junction had 8 bases not matched to a gene; V was cut back by 9 bases and J by 5 bases. Germline lookup yields CDR1 SEHNR and CDR2 FQNEAQ (reference sequence). CDR3 length: 13 residues.

This clonotype was counted only a few times. This sequence joins TRBV29-1 and TRBJ2-7, with a possible D match to TRBD1 (6 bases). Trimming removed 2 bases at V and 5 bases at J, with 10 bases between. The CDR3 covers 12 residues. Germline lookup yields CDR1 SQVTM and CDR2 ANQGSEA. The CDR3 DNA is TGCAGCGTTGAAAGGACAGCGAACGAGCAGTACTTC. Its translation: CSVERTANEQYF.

This clonotype appeared many times. CDR3 amino acids: CASSMDRATEAFF. The CDR3 DNA is TGTGCCAGCTCAATGGACAGGGCCACTGAAGCTTTCTTT. The V call is TRBV18, the J call TRBJ1-1, with 8 bases matching TRBD1. J lost 4 bases, V lost 5 bases, and 3 bases had no gene match. The length of the CDR3 is 13 residues. CDR1 and CDR2 (germline): KGHSH, LQKENI.